This entry features one T cell receptor (beta chain) sequence. This clonotype was observed at least ten times. Which antigen it targets is not known. No qualities accompany the bases; no much larger clone lies one base away. The CDR3 contains 15 residues, cysteine and phenylalanine counted. Solely the CDR3 DNA is kept, with 45 bases framed from the first base. CDR1 and CDR2 are read off the germline V gene as SGDLS and YYNGEE. Relative to germline, V is 1 base shorter and J is 2 bases shorter, with 11 bases between their ends. The data stem from a study of regulatory T cells in long-lasting Graves disease (dated by TCRdb to the early 2020s). Describing the broader study: Patients with newly diagnosed Graves' disease had been on antithyroid drugs for under 3 months. A total of approximately 35 samples were covered by TCR sequencing, comprising approximately 13 persistent and approximately 20 newly diagnosed Graves' disease patients. The study was conducted in China and was registered as a clinical trial. Peripheral blood TCR sequencing and RNA sequencing compared persistent Graves' disease patients with newly diagnosed Graves' disease patients. Study-level results and caveats: Because the primary lesion, thyroid tissue, could not be accessed, the study looked at peripheral blood alone. Only the TCR beta chain was sequenced and analyzed. Patients with persistent disease shared more public clonotypes (around 2,700) than newly diagnosed patients did (966). Compared with newly diagnosed patients, persistent Graves' disease patients had lower TCR Shannon entropy and fewer highly expanded clones, which suggests clonal expansion. The authors acknowledged the small sample size as a limitation that may reduce accuracy. Persistent disease showed preferential use of TRBV28, TRBJ1-2 and TRBJ2-5, whereas newly diagnosed disease favored TRBV20-1 and TRBJ2-1.

Library generation was performed with multiplex PCR. Sequencer: Illumina HiSeq 4000. CDR3 regions were amplified by Arm-PCR with iRepertoire HTBI primers to construct TCR beta libraries. PCR products were gel purified before sequencing. Concerning the study's data processing: Gene usage analysis of CDR3 amino acid clonotypes relied on the approximately 60 TRBV and around 14 TRBJ segments identified across samples. Filtered high-quality paired reads were merged into contigs using COPE and FqMerger. BLAST was used to align contigs to the IMGT TRBV, TRBD and TRBJ reference genes, and CDR3 was defined following IMGT. Highly expanded clones were defined as clonotypes with a frequency above 0.1%. Shannon entropy was used to measure repertoire diversity, and the Gini coefficient was used to measure V-J evenness. A clonotype found in more than one individual was treated as public. The public reads were run again by TCRdb, first through fastp at Q25 and then through MiXCR, and only productive beta chains were kept. When rows share a CDR3 protein, they turn into one entry using the most common DNA and genes. These V and J calls originate from TCRdb's pipeline instead of the authors' own analysis. This sample gives 300,000 to 400,000 distinct CDR3 sequences in total; less than 20% of them show up just once. The top ten clonotypes cover 22% of the sample.

In the paper's terms, the time point label means: newly diagnosed GD, antithyroid drugs for less than 3 months. For both TCR sequencing and RNA sequencing, RNA was extracted from PBMCs using TRIzol. The diagnosis of Graves' disease was made according to American Thyroid Association guidelines. Recruitment of patients was carried out at an endocrinology department in Xi'an, China. Each patient gave 7 to 9.5 milliliters of peripheral blood, collected in an EDTA anticoagulant tube. Ficoll Paque Plus density gradient separation was used to isolate PBMCs, and no further T cell sorting was performed. An Agilent 2100 Bioanalyzer and agarose gel were used to check RNA quality, while a NanoDrop 2000 measured RNA concentration.

Sequenced material: peripheral blood mononuclear cells (PBMCs), taken at new diagnosis, from a patient treated with antithyroid drugs. The receptor was isolated from a female donor with Graves disease. Recombination linked TRBV9 to TRBJ2-3; the D call is possibly TRBD1 or TRBD2, each sharing 5 bases. The CDR3 sequence is CASSVRDGYTDTQYF. Read as DNA, the sequence is TGTGCCAGCAGCGTAAGGGACGGGTACACAGATACGCAGTATTTT.